The clone carrying this TCR beta chain turned up a few times. The sample has other DNA sequences that encode this CDR3 too. This sample was taken from a study of blood T cell repertoires in COVID-19. Study summary: The cDNA or gDNA used as material had been derived from T cells, B-cell-depleted T cells, or PBMCs.

Here immunoSEQ multiplex PCR was the method, and the copy in TCRdb shows in-frame clones only, minus some. The table records approximately 140,000 clones, 70% to 90% of them present only once. Sample: peripheral blood. The sequence derives from a man between 65 and 80 years old with acute or convalescent COVID-19.

CDR3 DNA: TGTGCCAGTAGTCCGCAGGGAAACTATGGCTACACCTTC. Protein sequence: CASSPQGNYGYTF. The V call is TRBV19, the J call TRBJ1-2, with D tentatively TRBD1 (5 bases). CDR3 length equals 13 residues. Trimming pared 5 bases from V and 2 bases from J, leaving 9 bases between. The germline V gene encodes CDR1 LNHDA and CDR2 SQIVND (reference sequence).